The rows below give T cell receptor beta chains drawn from one sample of a study of blood T cell repertoires in COVID-19. Sequenced by immunoSEQ multiplex PCR; TCRdb stores in-frame clones only, minus some. Here the sample spans approximately 400,000 clones, 88% being singletons. Sequencing used peripheral blood. These receptor sequences come from a woman aged 45 to 65 with COVID-19, enrolled during active disease. Each CDR3 is given without its conserved first and last residue.

v_gene: TRBV11-3; CDR3aa: ASSSRGGQETQY
v_gene: TRBV7-2; CDR3aa: ASSSPGYHGYT
v_gene: TRBV30; CDR3aa: AWSSAGGSYGYT
v_gene: TRBV2; CDR3aa: ASSESSGGELTGELF
v_gene: TRBV7-9; CDR3aa: ASSETVNGYT
v_gene: TRBV28; CDR3aa: ASSSPSTGGVTEAF
v_gene: TRBV19; CDR3aa: ASGESYGYT
v_gene: TRBV2; CDR3aa: ASSSVSEGEAF
v_gene: TRBV6-5; CDR3aa: ASSYLGGEGGYT
v_gene: TRBV9; CDR3aa: ASSVLSAGEYNEQF
v_gene: TRBV11-2; CDR3aa: ASSLLAGPPDTQY
v_gene: TRBV27; CDR3aa: ASSLVPGTGGAF
v_gene: TRBV27; CDR3aa: ASSLSNGFLELT
v_gene: TRBV18; CDR3aa: ASSPLTVDRDFHNEQF
v_gene: TRBV24-1; CDR3aa: ATSDAQGAGANVLT
v_gene: TRBV6-1; CDR3aa: ASSEWRFPGNTIY
v_gene: TRBV5-1; CDR3aa: ASSRGQGNNEQF
v_gene: TRBV30; CDR3aa: AWLLGGADSYEQY
v_gene: TRBV5-4; CDR3aa: ASSLDREAYGYT
v_gene: TRBV19; CDR3aa: ASSISGQGRGNYGYT
v_gene: TRBV5-1; CDR3aa: ASSHRDSLYSSYEQY
v_gene: TRBV13; CDR3aa: ASSPRQASYYGYT
v_gene: TRBV21-1; CDR3aa: ASSKVNAGGTDTQY